Below are 2 T cell receptor beta chains sequenced from a single sample in a study of OX40 agonist ivuxolimab in advanced cancers. Measured with immunoSEQ multiplex PCR; TCRdb has only the in-frame clones, and not every one. Among 55,000 to 90,000 clones listed, 88% were seen once. The starting material was CD4+ or CD8+ T cells sorted from blood, obtained in a trial of the OX40 agonist ivuxolimab. The receptor set was obtained from an adult with an advanced solid tumor such as melanoma, head and neck, liver or kidney cancer.

The chain carries TRBV28 and TRBJ1-2, with D possibly matching TRBD1 (5 bases). The germline gives CDR1 MDHEN, CDR2 SYDVKM. Between the trimmed V and J ends, which lost 4 bases and 6 bases, there was a span of 18 bases. The CDR3 spans 15 residues. The CDR3 here is CASSSPRGGANGYTF. Here the CDR3 DNA reads TGTGCCAGCAGTTCCCCCCGTGGAGGGGCCAATGGCTACACCTTC.

The chain joins TRBV5-4 to TRBJ2-7; no clear D. There are 13 residues in the CDR3. Germline V gene data show CDR1 as SGHNT and CDR2 as YYREEE (reference sequence). Trimming cost V 0 bases and J 1 base, with 5 bases left between them. The CDR3 region is CASSLGQSYEQYF. CDR3 in DNA: TGTGCCAGCAGCTTGGGGCAATCCTACGAGCAGTACTTC. The full variable domain, completed using reference TRBV5-4 and TRBJ2-7, is ETGVTQSPTHLIKTRGQQVTLRCSSQSGHNTVSWYQQALGQGPQFIFQYYREEENGRGNFPPRFSGLQFPNYSSELNVNALELDDSALYLCASSLGQSYEQYFGPGTRLTVT.